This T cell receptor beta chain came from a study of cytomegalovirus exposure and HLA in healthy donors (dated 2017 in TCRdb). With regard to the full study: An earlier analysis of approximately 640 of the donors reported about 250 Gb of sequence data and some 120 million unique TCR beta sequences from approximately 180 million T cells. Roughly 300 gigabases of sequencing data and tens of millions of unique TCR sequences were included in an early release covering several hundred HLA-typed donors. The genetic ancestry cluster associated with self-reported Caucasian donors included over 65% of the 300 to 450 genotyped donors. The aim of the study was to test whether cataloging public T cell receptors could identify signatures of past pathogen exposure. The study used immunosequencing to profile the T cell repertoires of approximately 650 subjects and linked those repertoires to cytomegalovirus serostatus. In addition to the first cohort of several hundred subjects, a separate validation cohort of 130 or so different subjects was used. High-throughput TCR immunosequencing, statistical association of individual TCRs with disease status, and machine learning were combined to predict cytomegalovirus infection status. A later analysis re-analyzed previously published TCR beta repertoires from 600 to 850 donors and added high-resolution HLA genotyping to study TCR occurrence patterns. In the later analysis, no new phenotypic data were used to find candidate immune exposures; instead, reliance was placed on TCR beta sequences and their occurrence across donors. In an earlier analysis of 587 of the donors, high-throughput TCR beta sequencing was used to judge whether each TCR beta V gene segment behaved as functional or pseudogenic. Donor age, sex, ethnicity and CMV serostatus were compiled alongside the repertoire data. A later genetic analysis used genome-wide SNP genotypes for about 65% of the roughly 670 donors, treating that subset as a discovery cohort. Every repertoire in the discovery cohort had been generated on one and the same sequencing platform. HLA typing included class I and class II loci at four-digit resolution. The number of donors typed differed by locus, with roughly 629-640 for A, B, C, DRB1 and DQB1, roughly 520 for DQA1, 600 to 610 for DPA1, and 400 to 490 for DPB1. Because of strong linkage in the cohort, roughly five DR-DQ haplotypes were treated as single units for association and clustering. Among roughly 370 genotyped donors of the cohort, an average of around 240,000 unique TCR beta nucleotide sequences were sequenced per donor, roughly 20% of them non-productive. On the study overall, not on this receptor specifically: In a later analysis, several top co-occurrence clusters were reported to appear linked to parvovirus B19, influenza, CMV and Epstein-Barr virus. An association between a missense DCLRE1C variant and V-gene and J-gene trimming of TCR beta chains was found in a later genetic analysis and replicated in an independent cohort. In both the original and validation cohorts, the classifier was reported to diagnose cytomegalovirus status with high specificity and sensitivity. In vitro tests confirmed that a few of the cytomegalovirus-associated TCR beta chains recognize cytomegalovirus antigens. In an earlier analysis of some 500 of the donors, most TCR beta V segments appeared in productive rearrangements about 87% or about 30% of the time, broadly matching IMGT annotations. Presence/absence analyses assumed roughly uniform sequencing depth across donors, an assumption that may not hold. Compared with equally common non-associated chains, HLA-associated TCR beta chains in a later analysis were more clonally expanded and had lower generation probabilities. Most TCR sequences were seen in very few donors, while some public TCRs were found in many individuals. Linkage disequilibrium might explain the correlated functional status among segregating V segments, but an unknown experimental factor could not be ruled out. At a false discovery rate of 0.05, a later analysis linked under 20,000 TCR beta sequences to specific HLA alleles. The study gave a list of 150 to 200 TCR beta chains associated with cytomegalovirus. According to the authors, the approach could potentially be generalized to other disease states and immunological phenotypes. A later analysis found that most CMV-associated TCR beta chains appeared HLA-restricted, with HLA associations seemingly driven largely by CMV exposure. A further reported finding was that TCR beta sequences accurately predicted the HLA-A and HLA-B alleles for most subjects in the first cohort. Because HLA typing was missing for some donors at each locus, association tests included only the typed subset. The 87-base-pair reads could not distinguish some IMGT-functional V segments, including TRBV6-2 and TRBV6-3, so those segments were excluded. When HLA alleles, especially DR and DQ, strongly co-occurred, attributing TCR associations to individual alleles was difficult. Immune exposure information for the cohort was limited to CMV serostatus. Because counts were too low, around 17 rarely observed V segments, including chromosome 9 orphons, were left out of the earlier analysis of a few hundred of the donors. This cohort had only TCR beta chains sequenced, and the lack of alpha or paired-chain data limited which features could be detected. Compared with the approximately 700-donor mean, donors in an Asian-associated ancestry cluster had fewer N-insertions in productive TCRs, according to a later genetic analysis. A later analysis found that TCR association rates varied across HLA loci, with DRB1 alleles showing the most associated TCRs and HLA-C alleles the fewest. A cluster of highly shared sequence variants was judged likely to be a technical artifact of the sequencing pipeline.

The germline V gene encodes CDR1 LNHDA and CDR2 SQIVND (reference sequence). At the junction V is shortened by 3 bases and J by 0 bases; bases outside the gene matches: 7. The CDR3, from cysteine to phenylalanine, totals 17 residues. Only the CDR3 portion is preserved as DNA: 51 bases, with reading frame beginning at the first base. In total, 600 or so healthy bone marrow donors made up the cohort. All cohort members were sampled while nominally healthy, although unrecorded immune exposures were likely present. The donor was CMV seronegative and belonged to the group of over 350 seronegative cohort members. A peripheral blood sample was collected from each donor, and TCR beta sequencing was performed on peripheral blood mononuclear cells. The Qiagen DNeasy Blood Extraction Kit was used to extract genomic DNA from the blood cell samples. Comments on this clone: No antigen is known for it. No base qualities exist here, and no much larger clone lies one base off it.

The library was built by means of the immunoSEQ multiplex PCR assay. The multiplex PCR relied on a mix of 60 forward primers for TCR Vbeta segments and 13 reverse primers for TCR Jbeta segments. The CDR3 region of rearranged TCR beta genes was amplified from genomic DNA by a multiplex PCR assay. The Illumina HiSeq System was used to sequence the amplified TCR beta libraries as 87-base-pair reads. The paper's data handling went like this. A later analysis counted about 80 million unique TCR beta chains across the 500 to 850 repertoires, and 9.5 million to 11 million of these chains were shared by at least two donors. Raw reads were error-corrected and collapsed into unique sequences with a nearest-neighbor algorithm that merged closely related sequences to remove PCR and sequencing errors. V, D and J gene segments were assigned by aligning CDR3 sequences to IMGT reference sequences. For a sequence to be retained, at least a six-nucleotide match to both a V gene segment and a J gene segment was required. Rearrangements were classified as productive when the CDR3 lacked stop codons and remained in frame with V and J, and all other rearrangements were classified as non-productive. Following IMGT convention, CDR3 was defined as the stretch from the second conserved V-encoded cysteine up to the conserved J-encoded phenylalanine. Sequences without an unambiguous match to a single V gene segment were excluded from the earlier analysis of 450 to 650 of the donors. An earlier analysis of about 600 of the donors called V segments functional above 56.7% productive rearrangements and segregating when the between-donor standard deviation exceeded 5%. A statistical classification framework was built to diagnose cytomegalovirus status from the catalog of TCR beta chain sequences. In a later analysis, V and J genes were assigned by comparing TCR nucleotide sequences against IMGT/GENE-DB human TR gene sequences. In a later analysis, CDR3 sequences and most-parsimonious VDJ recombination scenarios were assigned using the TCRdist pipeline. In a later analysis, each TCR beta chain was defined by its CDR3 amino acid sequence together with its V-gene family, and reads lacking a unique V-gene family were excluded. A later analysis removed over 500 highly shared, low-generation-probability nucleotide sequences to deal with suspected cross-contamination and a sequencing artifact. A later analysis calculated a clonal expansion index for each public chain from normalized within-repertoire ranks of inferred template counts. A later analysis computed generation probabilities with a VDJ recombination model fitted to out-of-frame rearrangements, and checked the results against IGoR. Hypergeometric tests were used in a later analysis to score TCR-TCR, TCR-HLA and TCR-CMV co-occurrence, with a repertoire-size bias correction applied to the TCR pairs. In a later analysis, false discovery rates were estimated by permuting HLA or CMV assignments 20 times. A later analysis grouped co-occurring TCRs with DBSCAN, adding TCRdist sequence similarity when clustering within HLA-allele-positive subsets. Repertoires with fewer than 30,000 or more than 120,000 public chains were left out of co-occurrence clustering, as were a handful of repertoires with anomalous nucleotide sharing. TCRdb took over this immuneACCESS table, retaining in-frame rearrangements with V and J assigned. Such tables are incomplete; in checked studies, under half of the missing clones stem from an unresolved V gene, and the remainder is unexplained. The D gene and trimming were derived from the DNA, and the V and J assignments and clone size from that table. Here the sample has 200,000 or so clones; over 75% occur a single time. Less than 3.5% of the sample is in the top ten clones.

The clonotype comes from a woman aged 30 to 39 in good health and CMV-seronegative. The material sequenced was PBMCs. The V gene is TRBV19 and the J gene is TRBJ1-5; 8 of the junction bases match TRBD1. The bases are TGTGCCAGTAGTATTCTTACAGGGGGAATTAGCAATCAGCCCCAGCATTTT. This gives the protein CASSILTGGISNQPQHF.